This T cell receptor (beta chain) emerged from a study of blood T cell repertoires in COVID-19. The wider study: Sites across the United States, Italy and Spain contributed samples from acute and convalescent COVID-19. Nucleic acid was either cDNA or gDNA, and it came from T cells, B-cell-depleted T cells, or PBMCs.

This clone has a handful of counts. As originally analysed: Estimation of nucleated cell counts relied on the amplification of reference gene primers. The table came from immunoSEQ multiplex PCR; TCRdb's copy has only in-frame clones and leaves some out. V, J and clone size derive from that table, while D and trimming were established from the DNA sequence. Of around 60,000 clones in the sample, more than 90% are singletons; the top ten hold under 3%. The V gene lost 5 bases and the J gene lost 0 bases, with 8 bases spanning the gap. This CDR3 is built from 13 residues. Germline lookup yields CDR1 MDHEN and CDR2 SYDVKM.

The clonotype was recovered from a man aged 55-75 years with acute or convalescent COVID-19. The sequenced sample consisted of peripheral blood. The chain recombines TRBV28 with TRBJ2-7; tentative D call: TRBD1 (5 bases). The CDR3 region is CASSVQGSYEQYF. CDR3 nucleotide sequence: TGTGCCAGCAGTGTCCAGGGCTCCTACGAGCAGTACTTC.